This T cell receptor (beta chain) was sequenced for a study of cytomegalovirus exposure and HLA in healthy donors. Whole-study results and caveats: Presence/absence comparisons presumed near-even sequencing depth among donors.

For this clone: Antigen specificity is unknown.

V lost 5 bases, J lost 3 bases, and 17 bases lay in between. This CDR3 contains 15 residues. Germline V gives CDR1 SGHRS, CDR2 YFSETQ. PCR was performed using 60 Vbeta and 13 Jbeta primers. The assay was immunoSEQ multiplex PCR, and TCRdb's table has in-frame clones only and misses some. The sample carries some 200,000 clones, approximately 84% recorded once. V is TRBV5-1 and J is TRBJ1-1; D is perhaps TRBD1 (5 bases). The material sequenced was PBMCs. The sequence was collected from a girl under two years old in good health and CMV-seronegative. CDR3 sequence: CASSPAPDRYTEAFF. Written as DNA, the CDR3 is TGCGCCAGCAGTCCGGCCCCCGACAGATACACTGAAGCTTTCTTT.